This TCR beta chain stems from a study of a mutant IDH1 vaccine in newly diagnosed glioma. The overall study: Vaccine dosing followed radiotherapy by 4-6 weeks, or accompanied temozolomide cycles. Whole-study results and caveats: The vaccine induced immune responses, and these occurred in over 90% of patients.

Per germline, CDR1 SGDLS and CDR2 YYNGEE. V gave up 4 bases and J gave up 4 bases; unmatched junction bases: 6. The CDR3 extends over 14 amino acids. Using immunoSEQ multiplex PCR, the repertoire was profiled, and TCRdb retains in-frame clones only, with some absent. This sample has roughly 70,000 clones, with 70% to 85% found just once. Time point described: week 11, during vaccination. A 20-mer mutant IDH1 peptide at 300 ug was injected subcutaneously with topical imiquimod. Astrocytomas found in donors were new, WHO grade 3 or 4, IDH1-mutant and ATRX-lost. Remarks on this clone: Its antigen is as yet unknown.

The receptor's source is a woman in her forties or fifties with glioma. Sequenced material: PBMCs, taken from a glioma patient whose treatment included an IDH1 peptide vaccine. The J gene is TRBJ2-7, the V gene TRBV9; 9 positions agree with TRBD1. CDR3 amino acids: CASSPGQGQYEQYF. In DNA form, the CDR3 reads TGTGCCAGCAGCCCGGGACAGGGTCAATACGAGCAGTACTTC. Looking up the rest from reference TRBV9 and TRBJ2-7 gives the full variable domain: DSGVTQTPKHLITATGQRVTLRCSPRSGDLSVYWYQQSLDQGLQFLIQYYNGEERAKGNILERFSAQQFPDLHSELNLSSLELGDSALYFCASSPGQGQYEQYFGPGTRLTVT.